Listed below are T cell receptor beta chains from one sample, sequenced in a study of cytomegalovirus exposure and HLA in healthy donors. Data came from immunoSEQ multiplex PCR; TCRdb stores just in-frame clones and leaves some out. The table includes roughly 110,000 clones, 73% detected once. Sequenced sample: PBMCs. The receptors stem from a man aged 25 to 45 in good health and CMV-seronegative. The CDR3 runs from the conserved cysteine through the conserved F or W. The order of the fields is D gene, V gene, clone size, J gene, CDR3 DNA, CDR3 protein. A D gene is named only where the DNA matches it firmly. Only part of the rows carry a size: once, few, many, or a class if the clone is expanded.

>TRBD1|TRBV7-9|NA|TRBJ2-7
TGTTCCAGCAGCTTAGCCGGGACAGCCAACTCCTACGAGCAGTACTTC
CSSSLAGTANSYEQYF
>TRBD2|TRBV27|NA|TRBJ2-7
TGTGCCAGCAGTTTATCGGGGGAGGGCTCCTACGAGCAGTACTTC
CASSLSGEGSYEQYF
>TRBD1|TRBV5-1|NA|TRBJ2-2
TGCGCCAGCAGCACAGGACAGGGGGCGACCGGGGAGCTGTTTTTT
CASSTGQGATGELFF
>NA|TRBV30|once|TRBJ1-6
TGTGCCTGGAGTAGTCAGTATTCACCCCTCCACTTT
CAWSSQYSPLHF
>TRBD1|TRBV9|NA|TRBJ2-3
TGTGCCAGCAGCGCACGGGACAGGGCCACAGATACGCAGTATTTT
CASSARDRATDTQYF
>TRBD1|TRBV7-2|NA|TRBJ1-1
TGTGCCAGCAGCTTCGCCTGGGACAGGGATGAAGCTTTCTTT
CASSFAWDRDEAFF
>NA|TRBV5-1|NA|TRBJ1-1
TGCGCCAGCAGCTTGGGGGGTGCGGGGGGGTATGAAGCTTTCTTT
CASSLGGAGGYEAFF
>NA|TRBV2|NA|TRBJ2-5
TGTGCCAGCAGTGGGGACTCCAGCGGGACCCAGTACTTC
CASSGDSSGTQYF
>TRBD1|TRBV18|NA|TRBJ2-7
TGTGCCAGCTCACCAAAACAGGGGCTCGAGCAGTACTTC
CASSPKQGLEQYF
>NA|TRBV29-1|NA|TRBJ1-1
TGCAGCGGGCGGGGAGGGAACACTGAAGCTTTCTTT
CSGRGGNTEAFF
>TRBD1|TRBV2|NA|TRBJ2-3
TGTGCCAGCAGTGATGACAGGGGGTGGGATACGCAGTATTTT
CASSDDRGWDTQYF
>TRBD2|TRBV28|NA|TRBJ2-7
TGTGCCAGCAGTCCCCTCTCTAGCGGGTCGACCTACGAGCAGTACTTC
CASSPLSSGSTYEQYF
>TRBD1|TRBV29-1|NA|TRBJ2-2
TGCAGCGTCGGGACAGTGAACACCGGGGAGCTGTTTTTT
CSVGTVNTGELFF
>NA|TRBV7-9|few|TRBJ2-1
TGTGCCAGCAGCCTGGACGGAGGCTCCTACAATGAGCAGTTCTTC
CASSLDGGSYNEQFF
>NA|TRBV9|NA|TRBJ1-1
TGTGCCAGCAGCCCCAGTCCGGGGGGGGCCGGGGGGAACACTGAAGCTTTCTTT
CASSPSPGGAGGNTEAFF
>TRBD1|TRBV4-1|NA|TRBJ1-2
TGCGCCAGCAGCCAAGCGACAGGGTCGGAGGGCTACACCTTC
CASSQATGSEGYTF
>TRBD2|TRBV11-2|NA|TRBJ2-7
TGTGCCAGCAGCTTCGGGAGGTACGAGCAGTACTTC
CASSFGRYEQYF
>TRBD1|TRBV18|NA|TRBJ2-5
TGTGCCAGCTCACCACGGGACAGCCAAGAGACCCAGTACTTC
CASSPRDSQETQYF
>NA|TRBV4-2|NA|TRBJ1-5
TGTGCCAGCAGCCAGAGGGCGTATAGCAATCAGCCCCAGCATTTT
CASSQRAYSNQPQHF
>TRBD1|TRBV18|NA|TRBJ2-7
TGTGCCAGCTCACCCGGGACAGGAGCCTACGAGCAGTACTTC
CASSPGTGAYEQYF
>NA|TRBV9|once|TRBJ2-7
TGTGCCAGCAGCGTAGGAGGGCCCGCCGATGAGCAGTACTTC
CASSVGGPADEQYF
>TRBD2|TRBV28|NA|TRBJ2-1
TGTGCCAGCGAAACTGGTGGACTAGCGGGACCTTTTGACAATGAGCAGTTCTTC
CASETGGLAGPFDNEQFF
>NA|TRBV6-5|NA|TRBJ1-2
TGTGCCAGCAGCTTAGGACAGCTCTATGGCTACACCTTC
CASSLGQLYGYTF
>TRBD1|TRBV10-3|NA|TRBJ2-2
TGTGCCAGCCACCAGAACACAGGGGGGAACACCGGGGAGCTGTTTTTT
CASHQNTGGNTGELFF
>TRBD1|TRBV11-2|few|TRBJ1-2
TGTGCCAGCAGCAAACAGGGGTATGGCTACACCTTC
CASSKQGYGYTF
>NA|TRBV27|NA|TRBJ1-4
TGTGCCAGCAGCAGGACTGACGGACTTAATGAAAAACTGTTTTTT
CASSRTDGLNEKLFF
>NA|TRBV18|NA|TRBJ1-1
TGTGCCAGCTCACTCCAGGAAAACACTGAAGCTTTCTTT
CASSLQENTEAFF
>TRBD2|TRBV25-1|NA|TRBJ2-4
TGTGCCAGCAGTGAATCAGGGAGGGCCAGAAACATTCAGTACTTC
CASSESGRARNIQYF
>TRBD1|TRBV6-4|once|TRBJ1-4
TGTGCCAGCAGATCCCGGACAGGGGGCTTTGAAAAACTGTTTTTT
CASRSRTGGFEKLFF
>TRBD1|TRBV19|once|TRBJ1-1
TGTGCCAGTAGTATAGATCTATCGAGACAGGGGCTGAACACTGAAGCTTTCTTT
CASSIDLSRQGLNTEAFF
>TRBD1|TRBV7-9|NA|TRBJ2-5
TGTGCCAGCAGCTTTCCGGGACAGGGGACTACAGTCCCCCAAGAGACCCAGTACTTC
CASSFPGQGTTVPQETQYF
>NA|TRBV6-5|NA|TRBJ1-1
TGTGCCAGCAGTATACAGGGAGTCAACACTGAAGCTTTCTTT
CASSIQGVNTEAFF
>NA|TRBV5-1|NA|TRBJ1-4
TGCGCCAGCAGGCCAACAGGGAAGTCGAACGAAAAACTGTTTTTT
CASRPTGKSNEKLFF
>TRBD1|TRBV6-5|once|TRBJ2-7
TGTGCCAGCAGGGACAGGCACGAGCAGTACTTC
CASRDRHEQYF
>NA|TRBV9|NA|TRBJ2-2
TGTGCCAGCAGCGTAGCAGGACTCACCGGGGAGCTGTTTTTT
CASSVAGLTGELFF
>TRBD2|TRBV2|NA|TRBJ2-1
TGTGCCAGCAGTGGGGCGGGACTAGCGGGCGATGAGCAGTTCTTC
CASSGAGLAGDEQFF
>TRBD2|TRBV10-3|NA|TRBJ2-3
TGTGCCACCCGGAAGTCTACTAGCGGTAACACAGATACGCAGTATTTT
CATRKSTSGNTDTQYF